This TCR beta chain was sequenced during a study of T cell repertoires in cytomegalovirus infection. Study-wide background: Matching HLA type and CMV infection were both indicated by public TCR beta signatures. Study conclusions and caveats: The ex vivo response was dominated by HLA-C-restricted CMV-specific TCR beta clonotypes.

As for this clonotype: Its antigen is unknown.

One entry per CDR3 protein results from TCRdb running MiXCR on the reads. This sample carries roughly 630,000 distinct CDR3 sequences, less than 25% of them seen once, and the ten largest clones take less than 9.5%. The CDR3 loop spans 11 amino acids. CDR1 and CDR2 from the germline V gene are MNHEY and SVGAGI. The ends were cut back, 10 bases at V and 4 bases at J, with 10 bases in the middle. The clonotype comes from a human donor in good health (CMV status not recorded). Some clones in this sample may be carry-over from other donors' samples. Sequences were obtained from CD8+ T cells from PBMCs. V gene TRBV6-5 combines with J gene TRBJ2-5; D ambiguous. CDR3 amino acids: CATLVGETQYF. Written as DNA, the CDR3 is TGTGCCACCTTGGTCGGAGAGACCCAGTACTTC.